This TCR beta chain was identified in a study of T cells in tuberculosis (dated by TCRdb to 2017 to 2018). Some background on the complete study: The study combined CD1B tetramers and high-throughput TCR immunosequencing to characterize T cells specific for the mycobacterial lipid antigen glucose monomycolate (GMM). What the research found in general, with its limitations: T cells that bind the CD1B-GMM tetramer with low affinity may not have been captured by the stringent sort gate.

After being thawed and rested overnight, PBMC were stained with GMM-loaded CD1B tetramer, a Live/Dead dye and anti-CD3, and were then sorted on a FACS Aria II. C32 glucose monomycolate purified from Rhodococcus equi was loaded onto CD1B tetramers. Before cryopreservation, the PBMC later used for tetramer sorting had been depleted of CD14-expressing monocytes as part of a separate study. From each donor, 85,000 to 100,000 tetramer-negative cells were sorted and were analyzed alongside the tetramer-positive cells. Antigen-specific T cells were sorted from several healthy South African adults using GMM-loaded CD1B tetramers. Concerning this clone itself: No qualities accompany the bases; no much larger clone lies one base away.

TCR-alpha and TCR-beta chains were sequenced unpaired, so chain pairing information was not available. The immunoSEQ multiplex PCR assay was used to generate TCR libraries, with TCR-beta and/or TCR-alpha/delta assays applied to each sample. Amplified TCR libraries were sequenced on the Illumina high-throughput platform. The paper's data handling went like this. Clustering and dimensionality reduction relied on pairwise TCRdist distances among GMM-specific receptors from T cells that were either sorted ex vivo or expanded in vitro. Sequence motifs defined by gene usage and CDR3 content were checked for enrichment by comparing tetramer-positive and tetramer-negative populations. In its TCRdb copy, this immuneACCESS table keeps in-frame sequences only and misses some clones. Where compared with another copy, unresolved V genes explain less than half of these, and the others have no known cause. That table furnishes V, J and clone size, whereas the DNA furnished D and trimming. In all, the sample holds 85,000 to 100,000 clones, and approximately 91% of those were seen once. Jointly, the top ten make up around 1.8% of the sample.

The receptor's source is an adult woman with latent tuberculosis. The sample was CD1b-GMM tetramer-negative cells sorted from PBMCs. The cell subset or site label of this sample denotes: T cells not binding CD1B-GMM tetramer, sorted from same donor.

The CDR3 has the sequence CAWEQLGNEQFF. The sequenced DNA is TGTGCCTGGGAGCAACTAGGCAATGAGCAGTTCTTC. Here the chain combines TRBV30 and TRBJ2-1, with a tentative D gene TRBD2 over 5 matching bases. Including cysteine and phenylalanine, the CDR3 has 12 amino acids. The kept DNA is CDR3 alone, 36 bases in frame from the first base. The germline ends are 11 bases apart after V is trimmed by 5 bases and J by 6 bases. Via the germline V gene (reference sequence), CDR1 is GTSNPN and CDR2 SVGIG. When the CDR3 is completed using the reference TRBV30 and TRBJ2-1 genes on either side, the full variable domain is SQTIHQWPATLVQPVGSPLSLECTVEGTSNPNLYWYRQAAGRGLQLLFYSVGIGQISSEVPQNLSASRPQDRQFILSSKKLLLSDSGFYLCAWEQLGNEQFFGPGTRLTVL.